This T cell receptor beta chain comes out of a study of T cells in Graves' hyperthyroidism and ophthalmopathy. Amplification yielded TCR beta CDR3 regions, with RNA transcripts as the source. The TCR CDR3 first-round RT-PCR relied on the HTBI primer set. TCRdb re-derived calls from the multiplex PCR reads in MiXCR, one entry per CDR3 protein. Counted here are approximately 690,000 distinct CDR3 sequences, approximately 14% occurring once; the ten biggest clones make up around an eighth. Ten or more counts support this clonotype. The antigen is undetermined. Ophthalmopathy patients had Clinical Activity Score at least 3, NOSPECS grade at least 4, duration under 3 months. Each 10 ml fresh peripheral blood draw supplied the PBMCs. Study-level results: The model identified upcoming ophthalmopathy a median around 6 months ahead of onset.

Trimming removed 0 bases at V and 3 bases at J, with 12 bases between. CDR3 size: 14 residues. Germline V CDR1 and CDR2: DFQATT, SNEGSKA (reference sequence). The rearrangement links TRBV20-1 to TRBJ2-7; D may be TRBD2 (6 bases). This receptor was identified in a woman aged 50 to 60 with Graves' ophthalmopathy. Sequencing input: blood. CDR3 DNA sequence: TGCAGTGCTAGAGATCAGGGACTCATCTACGAGCAGTACTTC. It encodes CSARDQGLIYEQYF.